This T cell receptor beta chain emerged from a study of naive and memory T cell subsets. The beta constant-region primer was an equimolar mix of two oligonucleotides covering TRBC1 and TRBC2. MiXCR, run by TCRdb on the UMI-ligation and nested PCR reads, gives a single entry per CDR3 protein. The data hold under 150,000 distinct CDR3 sequences, with over 15% observed a single time. General study findings and limits: From naive to CM, EM and EMRA, diversity decreased and Gini increased.

As for this clonotype: Its antigen is as yet unknown.

Germline loops: CDR1 LGHDT, CDR2 YNNKEL (reference sequence). This CDR3 is built from 16 residues. After removal of 4 bases from V and 3 bases from J, the junction contained 5 bases not matched to a gene. Four subsets defined by CD45RA and CD27 were sorted after CD3, CD4, CD8 and live/dead staining. The chain joins TRBV3-1 to TRBJ2-3; 12 bases map to TRBD2. The sequenced sample consisted of naive CD4+ T cells from blood. The sequence was collected from a human donor in good health. CDR3 in amino acids: CASSPRLAGVTDTQYF. CDR3 DNA: TGTGCCAGCAGCCCCAGACTAGCGGGAGTGACAGATACGCAGTATTTT.